The 19 T cell receptor beta chains presented below share a single source sample, sequenced in a study of CD8 T cells in ankylosing spondylitis. Each CDR3 protein gets one entry after TCRdb re-called the 5' RACE reads with MiXCR. The table shows 150,000 to 200,000 distinct CDR3 sequences, with approximately 18% occurring only once. What was sequenced was blood, either unsorted or a sorted T cell fraction (not recorded which). Source of these receptors: a male donor aged 10-35 years with ankylosing spondylitis or in good health (not recorded which).

The V call is TRBV3-1, the J call TRBJ1-1, with D perhaps TRBD1 (6 bases). The V gene's germline CDR1 is LGHDT and CDR2 YNNKEL (reference sequence). This CDR3 contains 13 residues. Trimming took 3 bases from V and 4 from J, leaving 9 bases between them. CDR3 bases: TGTGCCAGCAGCCAGGGGGCTTTCACTGAAGCTTTCTTT. Its protein is CASSQGAFTEAFF.

The CDR3 loop reads CASSLSLAGNNEQFF. CDR3 coding DNA: TGTGCCAGCAGCTTATCACTAGCGGGAAACAATGAGCAGTTCTTC. V gene TRBV7-6 combines with J gene TRBJ2-1, with 10 positions matching TRBD2. Germline V CDR1 and CDR2: SGHVS, FNYEAQ. Trimming cost V 2 bases and J 5 bases; bases outside gene matches: 3. CDR3 length: 15 residues. The full variable domain, rest sourced from reference TRBV7-6 and TRBJ2-1, is GAGVSQSPRYKVTKRGQDVALRCDPISGHVSLYWYRQALGQGPEFLTYFNYEAQQDKSGLPNDRFSAERPEGSISTLTIQRTEQRDSAMYRCASSLSLAGNNEQFFGPGTRLTVL.

In its sample, this clonotype was seen a few times. The rearrangement links TRBV7-9 to TRBJ2-5, with D tentatively TRBD1 (6 bases). Trimming pared 1 base from V and 4 bases from J, leaving 10 bases between. The CDR3 has 14 residues. In germline, CDR1 is SEHNR, CDR2 FQNEAQ (reference sequence). This CDR3 reads CASSLGGRGETQYF. As DNA, the CDR3 is TGTGCCAGCAGCTTAGGAGGCAGGGGAGAGACCCAGTACTTC. The full variable domain, its missing parts supplied by reference TRBV7-9 and TRBJ2-5, is DTGVSQNPRHKITKRGQNVTFRCDPISEHNRLYWYRQTLGQGPEFLTYFQNEAQLEKSRLLSDRFSAERPKGSFSTLEIQRTEQGDSAMYLCASSLGGRGETQYFGPGTRLLVL.

The genes are TRBV12-5 and TRBJ2-1; possibly TRBD2 for D (6 bases). The length of the CDR3 is 15 residues. Trimming stripped 2 bases from V and 9 bases from J, with 17 bases between. From germline, CDR1 is LGHNT and CDR2 FRNRAP. In DNA form, the CDR3 reads TGTGCTAGTGGTTTGCCCACGACGGGACTCGGTGAGCAGTTCTTC. Residues: CASGLPTTGLGEQFF.

The chain links TRBV10-1 to TRBJ1-5; the D is unclear. CDR1 and CDR2 (germline): WNHNN, SYGVQD (reference sequence). V shed 7 bases and J shed 7 bases, with 11 bases lying between them. The CDR3 sequence is 12 residues long. For the CDR3, the DNA is TGCGCCAGCATGTCGGAGCGGCAGCCCCAGCATTTT. This encodes CASMSERQPQHF.

This clonotype came up many times. This chain links TRBV12-3 or TRBV12-4 with TRBJ2-2; no clear D. Between the trimmed V and J ends, which lost 7 bases and 6 bases, there was a span of 15 bases. The CDR3 runs 14 residues. CDR3 region: CASTFSRSPGELFF. CDR3 nucleotide sequence: TGTGCCAGCACCTTCTCCAGGTCCCCCGGGGAGCTGTTTTTT.

Ten or more counts support this clonotype. The V gene is TRBV5-6, the J gene TRBJ2-3; the D gene is possibly TRBD2 (5 bases). The length of the CDR3 is 16 residues. Germline CDR1 reads SGHDT; CDR2 reads YYEEEE. V lost 6 bases to trimming and J lost 8 bases, with 25 bases between them. The CDR3 sequence: CASTLSLRLEVVTQYF. The CDR3 DNA sequence: TGTGCCAGCACCCTTTCTTTGCGACTGGAGGTAGTTACGCAGTATTTT.

This clonotype was detected only a few times. In DNA form, the CDR3 reads TGTGCCAGCAGTGATGGTCGGGACAGGGGGCGAAATGAGCAGTTCTTC. Amino acid sequence: CASSDGRDRGRNEQFF. The chain recombines TRBV6-1 with TRBJ2-1; 12 nucleotides line up with TRBD1. V shed 3 bases, J shed 7 bases, and the junction held 7 bases outside the gene matches. Germline V gene sequence: CDR1 MNHNS, CDR2 SASEGT. The CDR3 has 16 residues.

The chain has TRBV7-3 and TRBJ2-1, with D possibly matching TRBD1 (6 bases). Germline V gene data show CDR1 as SGHTA and CDR2 as FQGTGA. CDR3 size: 16 residues. V was clipped by 5 bases and J by 6 bases, with 20 bases between them. The CDR3: CASSQGGQGNGNEQFF. In nucleotides, the CDR3 is TGTGCCAGCAGCCAGGGTGGGCAGGGGAACGGCAATGAGCAGTTCTTC. Based on the CDR3 plus reference TRBV7-3 and TRBJ2-1, the full variable domain is GAGVSQTPSNKVTEKGKYVELRCDPISGHTALYWYRQSLGQGPEFLIYFQGTGAADDSGLPNDRFFAVRPEGSVSTLKIQRTERGDSAVYLCASSQGGQGNGNEQFFGPGTRLTVL.

This clonotype has a count of ten or more. The DNA for the CDR3 is TGTGCCAGCAGCTTGTACAGGGGCCATGAGCAGTTCTTC. Its translation: CASSLYRGHEQFF. The chain has TRBV5-6 and TRBJ2-1; TRBD1 agrees at 7 bases. The CDR3 spans 13 residues. V shed 1 base and J 8 bases; nucleotides not matched to a gene: 3. The germline V gene has CDR1 SGHDT and CDR2 YYEEEE.

This clonotype was picked up many times. The chain links TRBV6-2 or TRBV6-3 to TRBJ2-7; D uncertain. The CDR3 is 10 residues long. The V end lost 2 bases, the J end lost 13 bases, and 9 bases lay between the germline ends. Germline values: CDR1 MNHEY, CDR2 SVGEGT. As DNA, the CDR3 is TGTGCCAGCAGTTACGGGTACCACTACTTC. Translating it yields CASSYGYHYF.

This chain joins TRBV20-1 and TRBJ2-1, with TRBD2 matching over 12 bases. With 3 bases clipped from V and 5 bases from J, the junction kept 14 bases outside the gene matches. The CDR3 sequence is 18 residues long. Germline assignment: CDR1 DFQATT and CDR2 SNEGSKA (reference sequence). CDR3: CSARRTSGTPERNNEQFF. DNA of the CDR3: TGCAGTGCTAGGAGGACTAGCGGGACTCCCGAACGAAACAATGAGCAGTTCTTC.

The rearrangement uses TRBV5-1 and TRBJ2-7; unclear D gene. This CDR3 spans 13 amino acids. Germline CDR1 SGHRS, CDR2 YFSETQ. Trimming stripped 1 base from V and 0 bases from J, with 5 bases between. The CDR3 region has the DNA TGCGCCAGCAGCTTGTATTCCTCCTACGAGCAGTACTTC. This gives the protein CASSLYSSYEQYF.

The chain couples TRBV6-6 to TRBJ1-1; the D gene is possibly TRBD1 (6 bases). V was pared by 0 bases and J by 5 bases, with 16 bases between. Per the germline V gene, CDR1 is MNHNY and CDR2 is SVGAGI (reference sequence). The CDR3 spans 16 residues. This chain's CDR3 is CASSYSAGHSLTEAFF. DNA for the CDR3: TGTGCCAGCAGTTACTCAGCGGGACACTCTTTGACTGAAGCTTTCTTT.

V is TRBV27 and J is TRBJ2-1; perhaps TRBD1 as D (6 bases). The length of the CDR3 is 15 residues. Trimming pared 6 bases from V and 7 bases from J, leaving 19 bases between. Germline V CDR1 and CDR2: MNHEY, SMNVEV (reference sequence). CDR3 bases: TGTGCCAGCAGCCAAAGGACAGTCTCCGCTAATGAGCAGTTCTTC. Protein: CASSQRTVSANEQFF.

The rearrangement joins TRBV5-4 to TRBJ2-1; TRBD2 matches at 8 bases. Per the germline V gene, CDR1 is SGHNT and CDR2 is YYREEE (reference sequence). The CDR3 contains 16 residues. The V segment lost 0 bases and the J segment 8 bases; nucleotides outside the gene matches: 10. The CDR3: CASSLARGLGTHEQFF. CDR3 coding DNA: TGTGCCAGCAGCTTGGCCAGGGGACTAGGCACACATGAGCAGTTCTTC.

This clonotype appeared many times. The chain carries TRBV12-3 or TRBV12-4 and TRBJ2-3; D is undetermined. This CDR3 spans 12 amino acids. Trimming removed 6 bases from V and 8 bases from J, with 12 bases in between. The CDR3 reads CASSEPRGTQYF. CDR3 coding DNA: TGTGCCAGCAGCGAACCCCGTGGTACGCAGTATTTT.

This clonotype came up many times. V gene TRBV11-2 combines with J gene TRBJ2-5; 11 nucleotides align to TRBD2. CDR1 is SGHAT and CDR2 is FQNNGV in the germline V gene. Unmatched junction bases numbered 15, after V lost 7 bases and J lost 5 bases. CDR3 length: 17 residues. DNA of the CDR3: TGTGCCAGCACTCCGATCCCTCTAGCGGGAGGTTCTGAGACCCAGTACTTC. Its protein is CASTPIPLAGGSETQYF.

The chain combines TRBV2 with TRBJ2-7; D unresolved. The CDR3 consists of 12 residues. CDR1 and CDR2 from the germline V gene are SNHLY and FYNNEI. The ends were cut back, 3 bases at V and 4 bases at J, with 7 bases in the middle. The CDR3 loop is CASSENPYEQYV. CDR3 nucleotides: TGTGCCAGCAGTGAGAATCCATACGAGCAGTACGTC.